This T cell receptor beta chain was captured in a study of beta chain features in type 1 diabetes. The wider study: Sorted cells, about 98,000,000 in number, were examined across all samples.

Via CD45RO/CCR7/CD25/CD127/CD95/CD27, cells of the CD4+ naive, central memory, regulatory and stem cell-like memory subsets were sorted. This clone has a handful of counts. Reverse transcription of all isolated RNA meant that expressed TCRB transcripts were sequenced. This table comes from immunoSEQ multiplex PCR, and its TCRdb copy is limited to in-frame clones, with some not included. The repertoire holds more than 120,000 clones, with more than 9% as singletons. Source material: naive CD4+ T cells from blood. This receptor was taken from a man aged 18 to 30 in good health.

This CDR3 reads CASSFQRGNNEQFF. CDR3 coding DNA: TGTGCCAGCAGCTTCCAGCGGGGTAACAATGAGCAGTTCTTC. This chain links TRBV7-2 with TRBJ2-1, with 7 bases lining up with TRBD2. The V gene's germline CDR1 is SGHTA and CDR2 FQGNSA. V shed 3 bases, J shed 5 bases, and the junction held 4 bases outside the gene matches. This CDR3 is built from 14 residues.